Presented here are 24 T cell receptor beta chains from one specimen sequenced in a study of CD8 T cells in ankylosing spondylitis. TCRdb passed the 5' RACE reads through MiXCR, listing each CDR3 protein once. The data contain hundreds of thousands of distinct CDR3 sequences, 20% to 25% of them seen just once; the ten biggest clones take up about an eighth. Sequencing input: blood, either unsorted or a sorted T cell fraction (not recorded which). The receptor set was obtained from a male donor with ankylosing spondylitis or in good health (not recorded which).

The CDR3 DNA is TGTGCCAGCGGTCACGAGCAGTACTTC. It is translated as CASGHEQYF. The chain has TRBV2 and TRBJ2-7; D unresolved. Trimming left V 8 bases short and J 5 bases short, with 4 bases between. CDR1 is SNHLY and CDR2 is FYNNEI in the germline V gene. The CDR3 is 9 amino acids.

At least ten counts were recorded for this clonotype. This chain connects TRBV7-9 to TRBJ1-1; the match to TRBD1 covers 7 bases. The germline V gene encodes CDR1 SEHNR and CDR2 FQNEAQ (reference sequence). The CDR3 runs 13 residues. The trim removed 5 bases at V and 3 bases at J, leaving 3 bases unmatched. CDR3 in amino acids: CASSRQGDTEAFF. The CDR3 DNA follows: TGTGCCAGCAGCCGACAGGGCGACACTGAAGCTTTCTTT. Full variable domain (missing parts from reference TRBV7-9 and TRBJ1-1): DTGVSQNPRHKITKRGQNVTFRCDPISEHNRLYWYRQTLGQGPEFLTYFQNEAQLEKSRLLSDRFSAERPKGSFSTLEIQRTEQGDSAMYLCASSRQGDTEAFFGQGTRLTVV.

The chain carries TRBV20-1 and TRBJ1-1, with a weak D call TRBD1 (5 bases). CDR1 and CDR2 (germline): DFQATT, SNEGSKA (reference sequence). This CDR3 contains 15 residues. V lost 5 bases to trimming and J lost 3 bases, with 19 bases between them. CDR3 DNA: TGCAGTGCTCGCGGATCAAGGGGCCTTTACACTGAAGCTTTCTTT. It codes for CSARGSRGLYTEAFF.

The chain employs TRBV3-1 and TRBJ1-4, with a tentative D call TRBD1 (5 bases). V was shortened by 4 bases and J by 2 bases, with 14 bases between the two germline ends. The length of the CDR3 is 16 residues. Germline lookup yields CDR1 LGHDT and CDR2 YNNKEL (reference sequence). DNA for the CDR3: TGTGCCAGCAGCCGGGGCACGGGGTCGACTAATGAAAAACTGTTTTTT. It specifies CASSRGTGSTNEKLFF.

This clonotype showed up just a few times. This chain links TRBV12-5 with TRBJ2-7; 8 bases align to TRBD1. From germline, CDR1 is LGHNT and CDR2 FRNRAP. V was pared by 6 bases and J by 0 bases, with 7 bases of the junction left unmatched. The CDR3 totals 15 residues. DNA for the CDR3: TGTGCTAGTGGGGCCGGGACAGGTTCCTCCTACGAGCAGTACTTC. It encodes CASGAGTGSSYEQYF.

The chain uses TRBV12-3 or TRBV12-4 and TRBJ2-3; a possible D gene is TRBD2 (6 bases). This CDR3 contains 18 residues. The germline V and J ends were trimmed by 6 bases and 0 bases, with 22 bases remaining between them. CDR3: CASSPLSLAGTSTDTQYF. The CDR3 DNA reads TGTGCCAGCAGCCCTCTCTCTCTTGCGGGGACTAGCACAGATACGCAGTATTTT.

This clonotype was seen only a few times. The J gene is TRBJ2-7, the V gene TRBV28; D gene unclear. Germline values: CDR1 MDHEN, CDR2 SYDVKM. The CDR3 runs 15 residues. The ends were cut back, 6 bases at V and 0 bases at J, with 15 bases in the middle. The CDR3 region is CASSPWTDSSYEQYF. The CDR3 DNA sequence: TGTGCCAGCAGCCCATGGACGGATAGCTCCTACGAGCAGTACTTC.

This clonotype was seen more than once but under ten times. The chain recombines TRBV30 with TRBJ2-5, with D perhaps TRBD1 or TRBD2 (5 bases each). The CDR3 totals 14 residues. Germline V gene lookup returns CDR1 GTSNPN and CDR2 SVGIG (reference sequence). The germline V and J ends were trimmed by 0 bases and 2 bases, with 10 bases remaining between them. CDR3 sequence (DNA): TGTGCCTGGAGTGTCGGGGCTGGACAAGAGACCCAGTACTTC. Translating it yields CAWSVGAGQETQYF.

This clonotype was counted only a few times. The chain joins TRBV27 to TRBJ2-7; D gene unclear. This CDR3 comprises 14 residues. The germline V gene encodes CDR1 MNHEY and CDR2 SMNVEV (reference sequence). V was pared by 0 bases and J by 3 bases, with 9 bases between. The CDR3 protein is CASSLSGRFYEQYF. The DNA for the CDR3 is TGTGCCAGCAGTTTATCTGGCAGGTTCTACGAGCAGTACTTC.

In this sample, this clonotype turned up a few times. The gene calls are TRBV12-3 or TRBV12-4 and TRBJ2-3; the D is unclear. The CDR3 sequence is 14 residues long. The V gene lost 7 bases and the J gene lost 1 base, with 12 bases spanning the gap. CDR3 amino acids: CASTSRAGTDTQYF. DNA of the CDR3: TGTGCCAGCACCTCACGGGCGGGCACAGATACGCAGTATTTT.

The chain uses TRBV29-1 and TRBJ2-2; D unclear. Deletions cut 7 bases from V and 3 bases from J, with 9 bases between. Looked up from germline, CDR1 is SQVTM and CDR2 is ANQGSEA. The CDR3 sequence is 12 residues long. The CDR3: CSAGCYTGELFF. CDR3 nucleotide sequence: TGCAGCGCTGGGTGTTACACCGGGGAGCTGTTTTTT.

The chain combines TRBV9 with TRBJ1-1; TRBD1 aligns across 7 bases. J was trimmed by 3 bases and V by 1 base; bases with no gene match: 12. This CDR3 comprises 17 residues. Germline lookup yields CDR1 SGDLS and CDR2 YYNGEE. The CDR3 loop reads CASSVKGLGQADTEAFF. CDR3 nucleotides: TGTGCCAGCAGCGTAAAAGGGCTCGGACAGGCGGACACTGAAGCTTTCTTT.

A remark on this clonotype: One junction end does not reproduce the germline sequence, and a read error may be involved. The chain combines TRBV2 with TRBJ2-1; 14 bases agree with TRBD2. This CDR3 has 12 amino acids. Germline V gives CDR1 SNHLY, CDR2 FYNNEI. The DNA of the CDR3 is TGTGCCATCCAGACTAGCGGGGGGGGTAAGCTCTTC. The encoded protein is CAIQTSGGGKLF.

This clonotype occurred a few times. The gene calls are TRBV20-1 and TRBJ2-2, with D unresolved. Between the trimmed V and J ends, which lost 5 bases and 1 base, there was a span of 8 bases. The CDR3 sequence is 13 residues long. Per the germline V gene, CDR1 is DFQATT and CDR2 is SNEGSKA (reference sequence). The CDR3 nucleotides read TGCAGTGCTTTCAATGAGAACACCGGGGAGCTGTTTTTT. It codes for CSAFNENTGELFF.

V and J are TRBV12-3 or TRBV12-4 and TRBJ2-5; D is possibly TRBD2 (6 bases). The ends were cut back, 3 bases at V and 2 bases at J, with 10 bases in the middle. The length of the CDR3 is 14 residues. The CDR3 sequence: CASSFWDSQETQYF. The CDR3 DNA reads as TGTGCCAGCAGTTTTTGGGACTCACAAGAGACCCAGTACTTC.

In this sample, this clonotype turned up many times. The chain combines TRBV12-3 or TRBV12-4 with TRBJ2-1, with 9 bases fitting TRBD2. The CDR3 is 16 residues long. Germline trimming cut 1 base from V and 5 bases from J; bases unmatched to any gene: 6. The CDR3 coding sequence is TGTGCCAGCAGTTTAGGCTCTAGCGGGACCAACAATGAGCAGTTCTTC. It yields the protein CASSLGSSGTNNEQFF.

The chain links TRBV20-1 to TRBJ2-7, with TRBD1 as a possible D gene (6 bases). The CDR3 runs to 15 residues. The ends were cut back, 1 base at V and 2 bases at J, with 15 bases in the middle. Germline loops: CDR1 DFQATT, CDR2 SNEGSKA (reference sequence). CDR3: CSARVAGALPYEQYF. For the CDR3, the DNA is TGCAGTGCTAGAGTGGCAGGGGCCCTTCCCTACGAGCAGTACTTC.

This clonotype was seen only a few times. The genes are TRBV20-1 and TRBJ2-7, with D perhaps TRBD2 (6 bases). Trimming left V 0 bases short and J 3 bases short, with 15 bases between. The germline CDR1 and CDR2 sequences are DFQATT and SNEGSKA (reference sequence). CDR3 length: 15 residues. CDR3 coding DNA: TGCAGTGCTAGAGATCCCCTAGCGACCCTCTACGAGCAGTACTTC. Translation gives CSARDPLATLYEQYF.

The chain links TRBV7-8 to TRBJ2-4; D gene unclear. V dropped 5 bases and J dropped 5 bases, with 19 bases sitting between them. This CDR3 spans 16 amino acids. CDR1 and CDR2 from the germline V gene are SGHVS and FQNEAQ. The CDR3 DNA reads TGTGCCAGCAGCCCCCCGGTTGTGGGATTCGAAAACATTCAGTACTTC. Translation: CASSPPVVGFENIQYF.

This clonotype was found many times. The chain's CDR3 is CASSHNRGAAKNIQYF. The DNA of the CDR3 is TGTGCCAGCAGCCATAACAGGGGGGCAGCCAAAAACATTCAGTACTTC. V and J are TRBV5-6 and TRBJ2-4; 8 bases fit TRBD1. This CDR3 contains 16 residues. V lost 4 bases and J lost 0; bases outside the gene matches: 6. Looked up from germline, CDR1 is SGHDT and CDR2 is YYEEEE. Full variable domain (missing parts from reference TRBV5-6 and TRBJ2-4): DAGVTQSPTHLIKTRGQQVTLRCSPKSGHDTVSWYQQALGQGPQFIFQYYEEEERQRGNFPDRFSGHQFPNYSSELNVNALLLGDSALYLCASSHNRGAAKNIQYFGAGTRLSVL.

The rearrangement joins TRBV29-1 to TRBJ2-2; 9 bases align to TRBD1. V trimming: 6 bases; J trimming: 4 bases; junction bases outside the gene matches: 3. Looked up from germline, CDR1 is SQVTM and CDR2 is ANQGSEA. This CDR3 region has 13 residues. The CDR3 DNA follows: TGCAGCGTAGTACAGGGGGCCACCGGGGAGCTGTTTTTT. Its protein product is CSVVQGATGELFF.

This clonotype was counted ten times or more. Here the CDR3 reads CASSPVAGRSFYEQYF. The CDR3 nucleotides read TGTGCCAGCAGCCCCGTAGCGGGGAGATCTTTCTACGAGCAGTACTTC. The genes are TRBV9 and TRBJ2-7, with TRBD2 matching 8 bases. This CDR3 has 16 amino acids. V gave up 4 bases and J gave up 3 bases; unmatched junction bases: 12. Per the germline V gene, CDR1 is SGDLS and CDR2 is YYNGEE.

This clonotype showed up just a few times. This sequence joins TRBV4-1 and TRBJ1-2; possibly TRBD1 for D (6 bases). Germline V lookup: CDR1 MGHRA, CDR2 YSYEKL. The CDR3 covers 14 residues. Trimming pared 1 base from V and 3 bases from J, leaving 9 bases between. The CDR3 DNA sequence: TGCGCCAGCAGCCAAGCGGAGGGGGACTATGGCTACACCTTC. Translated: CASSQAEGDYGYTF.

The chain carries TRBV28 and TRBJ2-5, with 10 bases lining up with TRBD2. This CDR3 comprises 15 residues. Germline CDR1 reads MDHEN; CDR2 reads SYDVKM. V lost 2 bases and J lost 5; bases outside the gene matches: 5. CDR3 bases: TGTGCCAGCAGTTTAGAGCGGGGGGGCCGGGAGACCCAGTACTTC. This codes for CASSLERGGRETQYF.